This paragraph covers one T cell receptor (beta chain) sequence. The target antigen is unknown. The data originate from a study of STAT5B mutations in CD4+ large granular lymphocyte leukemia. Broader study findings: Compared with healthy controls (2/35), patient top clones favored TRBV06 (8/27). No patients shared main leukemic clonotypes, though roughly 25% appeared at low frequency elsewhere. Patient CD4-sorted repertoires stayed more clonal than healthy ones after leukemic-clone removal.

Here immunoSEQ multiplex PCR was the method, and the copy in TCRdb shows in-frame clones only, minus some. This sample has 34,000 or so clones, with just under 85% found just once. Germline V gene lookup returns CDR1 SEHNR and CDR2 FQNEAQ (reference sequence). The CDR3 covers 18 residues. Germline trimming cut 3 bases from V and 2 bases from J; bases unmatched to any gene: 9. Healthy controls were blood donor buffy coats. Sequenced: CD4+ T cells from blood buffy coats. The TCR comes from a human donor in good health. The V call is TRBV7-9, the J call TRBJ2-2, with 10 nucleotides matching TRBD1. As DNA, the CDR3 is TGTGCCAGCAGCTTCACAGACAGGGGGCATTCTAACACCGGGGAGCTGTTTTTT. Translating it yields CASSFTDRGHSNTGELFF.